This is a list of T cell receptor beta chains from one sample in a study of CD8+CD57+ T cells in acquired aplastic anemia. Each CDR3 protein gets one entry after TCRdb re-called the reads with MiXCR. Seen here are some 220,000 distinct CDR3 sequences, roughly 35% observed once, and the top ten hold roughly 1.1%. Sequenced sample: sorted CD4+, CD8+, or CD8+CD57+ T cells (not recorded which) from PBMCs. The source is a human donor in good health, serving as a control. Each CDR3 is given with its conserved first and last residue. D genes are given only for firm matches. For some rows the clone size is stated as once, few or many, or as a class when expanded; others skip it.

d_gene	j_gene	v_gene	abundance	CDR3nt	CDR3aa
TRBD2	TRBJ2-1	TRBV20-1	many	TGCAGTGCTAGCGCGCTGTCGGGACTAGCGGTTAATGAGCAGTTCTTC	CSASALSGLAVNEQFF
NA	TRBJ1-1	TRBV20-1	many	TGCAGTGCCAGCCGCAGGAACCTGAACACTGAAGCTTTCTTT	CSASRRNLNTEAFF
NA	TRBJ2-7	TRBV4-1	many	TGCGCCAGCAGCCAACCAGTGGCAGCGAGCTACGAGCAGTACTTC	CASSQPVAASYEQYF
NA	TRBJ1-3	TRBV6-1	many	TGTGCCAGCAGTGGAAACATCACCCCCTCTGGAAACACCATATATTTT	CASSGNITPSGNTIYF
NA	TRBJ1-2	TRBV10-3	many	TGTGCCATCAGTGAGGGTAGTCAGGGGTTGGCCTATGGCTACACCTTC	CAISEGSQGLAYGYTF
NA	TRBJ2-5	TRBV24-1	NA	TGTGCCACCCAACCCTCGACAGTCCAAGAGACCCAGTACTTC	CATQPSTVQETQYF
NA	TRBJ1-5	TRBV2	NA	TGTGCCAGCAGTGACAGGGACAATCGTCCCCAGCATTTT	CASSDRDNRPQHF
NA	TRBJ1-2	TRBV7-9	many	TGTGCCAGCAGCTTAGAAGTATTCGCGGGGAATGGCTACACCTTC	CASSLEVFAGNGYTF
TRBD1	TRBJ1-2	TRBV10-3	NA	TGTGCCATCAGGATTCCGACAGGGGGTAAGACGAGCTACACCTTC	CAIRIPTGGKTSYTF
NA	TRBJ2-2	TRBV7-2	few	TGTGCCAGCAGCTTAGGGGGCGCCGGGGAGCTGTTTTTT	CASSLGGAGELFF
NA	TRBJ2-7	TRBV19	NA	TGTGCCAGTAGTAGGTCGGGGTCCTACGAGCAGTACTTC	CASSRSGSYEQYF
NA	TRBJ1-5	TRBV7-9	many	TGTGCCAGCAGCTTAAGCGTCAGCAATCAGCCCCAGCATTTT	CASSLSVSNQPQHF
NA	TRBJ2-2	TRBV5-1	NA	TGCGCCAGCACCGAGGGGGGAATTGGGGAGCTGTTTTTT	CASTEGGIGELFF
NA	TRBJ2-7	TRBV11-2	many	TGTGCCAGCAGCCCTGCATCGGGCCTCAGCTCCTACGAGCAGTACTTC	CASSPASGLSSYEQYF
NA	TRBJ1-2	TRBV20-1	many	TGCAGTGTTTGGATCGATGGCTACACCTTC	CSVWIDGYTF
TRBD1	TRBJ1-6	TRBV7-9	many	TGTGCCAGCAGTCCCGGGACAGTACAAAATTCACCCCTCCACTTT	CASSPGTVQNSPLHF
TRBD1	TRBJ2-7	TRBV2	NA	TGTGCCAGCAGTCAGGACAGGGGTTACGAGCAGTACTTC	CASSQDRGYEQYF
NA	TRBJ1-1	TRBV29-1	NA	TGCAGCGTTGAAGGATTTTGGGGTAAAGCTTTCTTT	CSVEGFWGKAFF
NA	TRBJ1-6	TRBV15	medium-sized	TGTGCCACCAGCCGGAGTTATAATTCACCCCTCCACTTT	CATSRSYNSPLHF
TRBD1	TRBJ2-1	TRBV6-2/TRBV6-3	few	TGTGCCAGCAGTTACTCCACAGGGACAGGGCTTGGCGGTATCTTCTTC	CASSYSTGTGLGGIFF
TRBD1	TRBJ1-3	TRBV20-1	many	TGCAGTGCTAGTCAGGGGGATGGAAACACCATATATTTT	CSASQGDGNTIYF
NA	TRBJ1-1	TRBV2	few	TGTGCCAGCAGTGTTCTCTCTGGGGTTACAGCTTTCTTT	CASSVLSGVTAFF
TRBD1	TRBJ1-2	TRBV20-1	NA	TGCAGTGCCTTGGGACAGACGTATTCGGGCTACACCTTC	CSALGQTYSGYTF
TRBD2	TRBJ2-5	TRBV7-2	once	TGTGCCAGCAGAGAGAGCGGGGGAAAAGAGACCCAGTACTTC	CASRESGGKETQYF
TRBD1	TRBJ1-2	TRBV5-4	few	TGTGCCAGCAGCTTGTTTGAGTTGGGGACAGGGGGATATGGCTACACCTTC	CASSLFELGTGGYGYTF
NA	TRBJ1-2	TRBV7-6	few	TGTGCCAGCAGCTTAGGAGGGGACTATGGCCACACCTTC	CASSLGGDYGHTF
NA	TRBJ1-2	TRBV24-1	many	TGTGCCACCAGTGATTACGCCTATGGCTACACCTTC	CATSDYAYGYTF
NA	TRBJ1-2	TRBV5-5	many	TGTGCCAGCAGCTATGGGCCCGGGACGGCGAACTATGGCTACACCTTC	CASSYGPGTANYGYTF
TRBD1	TRBJ1-6	TRBV20-1	NA	TGCAGTGCTAGAGTGCTAGCCAGGGGGCGGGACAGGGATTCACCCCTCCACTTT	CSARVLARGRDRDSPLHF
NA	TRBJ2-7	TRBV12-3/TRBV12-4	many	TGTGCCAGCAGTTTTAGCCAGGGAGACTACGAGCAGTATTTC	CASSFSQGDYEQYF
NA	TRBJ2-1	TRBV19	many	TGTGCCAGTAGCCCCCGCGGGACTTCTGAGGATGAGCAGTTCTTC	CASSPRGTSEDEQFF
NA	TRBJ1-2	TRBV19	many	TGTGCCAGTACCACGGAGGGTTCTGGGGACTATGGCTACACCTTC	CASTTEGSGDYGYTF
TRBD1	TRBJ2-1	TRBV19	many	TGTGCCAGTAGCCCGGGACAGCCAACTTACAATGAGCAGTTCTTC	CASSPGQPTYNEQFF
NA	TRBJ1-1	TRBV20-1	few	TGCAGTATTATACAGGGTAGATTGACTGAAGCTTTCTTT	CSIIQGRLTEAFF
NA	TRBJ1-1	TRBV20-1	many	TGCAGTGCTAGAGGCCCGACAGACAGGACGAAAACTGAAGCTTTCTTT	CSARGPTDRTKTEAFF
NA	TRBJ2-4	TRBV6-1	NA	TGTGCCAGCAAATCGGTGGACAGAAACATTCAGTACTTC	CASKSVDRNIQYF
NA	TRBJ1-2	TRBV29-1	NA	TGTAGCGTTGTAGGGGTCACCTATGGCTACACCTTC	CSVVGVTYGYTF
TRBD1	TRBJ1-5	TRBV20-1	NA	TGCAGTGCTAGGGAGACAGGGAAGATACAGCCCCAGCATTTT	CSARETGKIQPQHF
NA	TRBJ1-2	TRBV19	many	TGTGCCAGTAGTATGGAGCCCGTCTCAGGGGCACACTATGGCTACACCTTC	CASSMEPVSGAHYGYTF
NA	TRBJ1-6	TRBV2	many	TGTGCCAGCAGTGTGGAAAGCTATAATTCACCCCTCCACTTT	CASSVESYNSPLHF
TRBD2	TRBJ2-7	TRBV27	NA	TGTGCCAGCAGCTATCGACTAGCGGAATACGAGCAGCACTTC	CASSYRLAEYEQHF